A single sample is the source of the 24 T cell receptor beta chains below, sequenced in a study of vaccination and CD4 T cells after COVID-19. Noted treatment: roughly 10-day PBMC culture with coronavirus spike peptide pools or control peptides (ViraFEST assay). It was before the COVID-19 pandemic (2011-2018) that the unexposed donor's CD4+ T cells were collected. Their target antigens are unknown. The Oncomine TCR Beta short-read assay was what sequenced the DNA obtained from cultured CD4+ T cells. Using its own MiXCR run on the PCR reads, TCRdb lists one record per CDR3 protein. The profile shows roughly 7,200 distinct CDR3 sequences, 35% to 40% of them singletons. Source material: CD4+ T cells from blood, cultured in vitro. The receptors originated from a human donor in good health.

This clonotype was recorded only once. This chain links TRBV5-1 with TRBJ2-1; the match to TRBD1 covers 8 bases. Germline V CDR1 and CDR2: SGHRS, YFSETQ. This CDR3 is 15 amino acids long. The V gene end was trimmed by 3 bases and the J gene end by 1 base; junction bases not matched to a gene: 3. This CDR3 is CASSYGQGSYNEQFF. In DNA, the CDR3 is TGCGCCAGCAGCTATGGACAGGGATCCTACAATGAGCAGTTCTTC.

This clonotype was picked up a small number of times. The CDR3 nucleotides are TGCGCCAGCAGGGAAAATGGCTACACCTTC. It is translated as CASRENGYTF. V gene TRBV10-2 combines with J gene TRBJ1-2; no firm D call. V shed 6 bases and J shed 6 bases, with 5 bases lying between them. Germline CDR1 and CDR2: WSHSY and SAAADI. This CDR3 contains 10 residues.

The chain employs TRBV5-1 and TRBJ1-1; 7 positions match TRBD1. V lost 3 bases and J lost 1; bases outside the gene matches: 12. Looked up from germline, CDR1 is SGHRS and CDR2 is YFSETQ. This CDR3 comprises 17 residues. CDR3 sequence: CASSYGYRGEWNTEAFF. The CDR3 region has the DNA TGCGCCAGCAGCTACGGCTACAGGGGCGAGTGGAACACTGAAGCTTTCTTT. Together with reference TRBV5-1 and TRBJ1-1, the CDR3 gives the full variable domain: KAGVTQTPRYLIKTRGQQVTLSCSPISGHRSVSWYQQTPGQGLQFLFEYFSETQRNKGNFPGRFSGRQFSNSRSEMNVSTLELGDSALYLCASSYGYRGEWNTEAFFGQGTRLTVV.

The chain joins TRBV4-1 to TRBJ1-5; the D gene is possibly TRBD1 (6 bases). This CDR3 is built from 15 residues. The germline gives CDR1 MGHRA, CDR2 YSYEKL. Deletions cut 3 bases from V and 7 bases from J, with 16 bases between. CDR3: CASSHDTGPGQPQHF. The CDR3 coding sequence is TGCGCCAGCAGCCACGATACAGGGCCGGGACAGCCCCAGCATTTT.

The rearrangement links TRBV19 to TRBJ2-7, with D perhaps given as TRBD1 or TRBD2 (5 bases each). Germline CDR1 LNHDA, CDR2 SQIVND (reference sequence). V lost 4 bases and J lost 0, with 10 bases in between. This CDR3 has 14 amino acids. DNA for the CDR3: TGTGCCAGTAGTAGATCCGGGGCCTCCTACGAGCAGTACTTC. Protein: CASSRSGASYEQYF.

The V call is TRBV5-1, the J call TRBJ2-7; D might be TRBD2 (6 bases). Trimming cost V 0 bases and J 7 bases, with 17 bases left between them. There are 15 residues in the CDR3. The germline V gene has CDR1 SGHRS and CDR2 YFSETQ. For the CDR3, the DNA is TGCGCCAGCAGCTTGGCCGTGGCAGGGACTGGAGAGCAGTACTTC. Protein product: CASSLAVAGTGEQYF. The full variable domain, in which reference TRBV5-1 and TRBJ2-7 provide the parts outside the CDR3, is KAGVTQTPRYLIKTRGQQVTLSCSPISGHRSVSWYQQTPGQGLQFLFEYFSETQRNKGNFPGRFSGRQFSNSRSEMNVSTLELGDSALYLCASSLAVAGTGEQYFGPGTRLTVT.

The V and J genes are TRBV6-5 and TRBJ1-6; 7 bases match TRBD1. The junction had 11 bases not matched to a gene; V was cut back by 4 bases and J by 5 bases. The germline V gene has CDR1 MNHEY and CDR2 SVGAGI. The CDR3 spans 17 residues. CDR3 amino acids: CASSLSVGTDDNSPLHF. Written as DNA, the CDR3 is TGTGCCAGCAGTTTAAGCGTCGGGACAGATGATAATTCACCCCTCCACTTT.

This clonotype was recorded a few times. The CDR3 loop is CASSLGTRGLGPDTQYF. The CDR3 nucleotides read TGTGCCAGCAGCTTGGGGACCAGGGGATTAGGACCAGATACGCAGTATTTT. The chain carries TRBV7-3 and TRBJ2-3, with D possibly matching TRBD1 (6 bases). The CDR3 sequence is 17 residues long. Trimming took off 3 bases at V and 4 bases at J, with 20 bases between the two ends. CDR1 is SGHTA, CDR2 FQGTGA, per germline.

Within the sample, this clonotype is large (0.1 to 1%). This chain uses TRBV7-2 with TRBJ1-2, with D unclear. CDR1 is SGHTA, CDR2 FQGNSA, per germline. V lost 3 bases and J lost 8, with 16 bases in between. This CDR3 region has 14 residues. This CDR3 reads CASSFYQTERGYTF. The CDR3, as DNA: TGTGCCAGCAGCTTCTATCAGACGGAGCGGGGCTACACCTTC.

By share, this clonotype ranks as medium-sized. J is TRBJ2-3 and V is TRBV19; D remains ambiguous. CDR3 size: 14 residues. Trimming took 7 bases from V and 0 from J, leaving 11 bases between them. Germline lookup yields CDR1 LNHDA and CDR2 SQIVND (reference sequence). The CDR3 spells CASTRDHSTDTQYF. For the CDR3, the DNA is TGTGCCAGTACAAGAGACCATAGCACAGATACGCAGTATTTT.

CDR3 protein: CASSKHSRIGRFYEQYF. CDR3 DNA: TGTGCCAGCAGCAAACACTCTCGTATCGGGCGTTTCTACGAGCAGTACTTC. The genes are TRBV21-1 and TRBJ2-7; TRBD1, as called in the table, went unchecked against the DNA. TRBV21-1 is designated a pseudogene. The CDR3 is 17 residues long.

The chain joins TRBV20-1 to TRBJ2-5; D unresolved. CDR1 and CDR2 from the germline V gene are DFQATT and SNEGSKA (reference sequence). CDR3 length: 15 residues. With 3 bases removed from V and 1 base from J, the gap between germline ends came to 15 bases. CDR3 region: CSASRNPSTQETQYF. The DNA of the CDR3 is TGCAGTGCTAGCCGAAATCCCTCCACCCAAGAGACCCAGTACTTC.

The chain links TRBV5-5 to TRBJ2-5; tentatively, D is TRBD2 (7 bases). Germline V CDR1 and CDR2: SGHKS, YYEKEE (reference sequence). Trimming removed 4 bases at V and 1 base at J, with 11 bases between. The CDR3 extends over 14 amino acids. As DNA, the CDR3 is TGTGCCAGCAGCCGGGGGGACACCCAAGAGACCCAGTACTTC. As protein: CASSRGDTQETQYF.

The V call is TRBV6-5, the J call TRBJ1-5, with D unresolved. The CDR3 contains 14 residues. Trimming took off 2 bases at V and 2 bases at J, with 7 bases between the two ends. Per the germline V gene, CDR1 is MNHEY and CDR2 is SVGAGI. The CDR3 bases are TGTGCCAGCAGTTACGGCGGGGGCAATCAGCCCCAGCATTTT. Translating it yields CASSYGGGNQPQHF.

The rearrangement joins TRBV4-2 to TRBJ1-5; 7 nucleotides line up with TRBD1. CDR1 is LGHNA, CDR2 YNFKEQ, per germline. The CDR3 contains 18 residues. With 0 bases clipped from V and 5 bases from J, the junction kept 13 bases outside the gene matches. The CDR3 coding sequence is TGTGCCAGCAGCCAAGATATGGGTTCGACAGGGTGGGATCAGCCCCAGCATTTT. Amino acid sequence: CASSQDMGSTGWDQPQHF.

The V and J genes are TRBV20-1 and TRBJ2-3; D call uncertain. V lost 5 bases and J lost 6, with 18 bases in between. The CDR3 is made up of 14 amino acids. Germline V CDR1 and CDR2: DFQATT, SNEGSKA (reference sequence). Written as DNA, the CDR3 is TGCAGTGCTCCTTTCGACCTCCATGCGGATACGCAGTATTTT. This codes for CSAPFDLHADTQYF.

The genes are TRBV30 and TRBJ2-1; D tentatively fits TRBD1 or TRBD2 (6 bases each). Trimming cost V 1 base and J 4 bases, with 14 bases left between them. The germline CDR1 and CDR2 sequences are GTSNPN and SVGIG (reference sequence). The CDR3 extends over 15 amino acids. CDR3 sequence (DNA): TGTGCCTGGAGTGCCGGGGGCGAATCGTACAATGAGCAGTTCTTC. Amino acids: CAWSAGGESYNEQFF.

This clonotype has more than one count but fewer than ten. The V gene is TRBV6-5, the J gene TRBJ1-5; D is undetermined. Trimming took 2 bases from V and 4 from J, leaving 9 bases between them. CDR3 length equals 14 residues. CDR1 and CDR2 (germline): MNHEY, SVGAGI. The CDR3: CASSYAVGNQPQHF. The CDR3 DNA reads TGTGCCAGCAGTTACGCGGTTGGGAATCAGCCCCAGCATTTT.

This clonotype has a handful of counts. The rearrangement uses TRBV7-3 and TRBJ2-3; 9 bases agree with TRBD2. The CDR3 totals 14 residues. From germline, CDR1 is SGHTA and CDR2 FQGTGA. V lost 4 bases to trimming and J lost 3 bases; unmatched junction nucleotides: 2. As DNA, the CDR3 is TGTGCCAGCAGCTCCGGACTAGCGACAGATACGCAGTATTTT. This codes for CASSSGLATDTQYF. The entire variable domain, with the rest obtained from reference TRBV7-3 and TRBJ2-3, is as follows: GAGVSQTPSNKVTEKGKYVELRCDPISGHTALYWYRQSLGQGPEFLIYFQGTGAADDSGLPNDRFFAVRPEGSVSTLKIQRTERGDSAVYLCASSSGLATDTQYFGPGTRLTVL.

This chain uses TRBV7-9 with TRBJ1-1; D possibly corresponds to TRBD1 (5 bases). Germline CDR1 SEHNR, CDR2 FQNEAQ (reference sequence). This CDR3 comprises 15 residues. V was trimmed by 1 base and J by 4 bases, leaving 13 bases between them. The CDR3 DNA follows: TGTGCCAGCAGCTTAGGACAGCCTGAAGGCACTGAAGCTTTCTTT. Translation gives CASSLGQPEGTEAFF.

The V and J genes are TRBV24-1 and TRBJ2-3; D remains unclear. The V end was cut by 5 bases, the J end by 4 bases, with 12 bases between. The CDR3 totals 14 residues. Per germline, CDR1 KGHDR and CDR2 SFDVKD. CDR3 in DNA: TGTGCCACCAGTGCCCCGGGCGCGCCAGATACGCAGTATTTT. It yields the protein CATSAPGAPDTQYF.

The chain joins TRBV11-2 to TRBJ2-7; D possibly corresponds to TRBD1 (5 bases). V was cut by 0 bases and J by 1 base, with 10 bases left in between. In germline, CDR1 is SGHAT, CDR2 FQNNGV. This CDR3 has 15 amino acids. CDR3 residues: CASSLDRGESYEQYF. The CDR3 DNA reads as TGTGCCAGCAGCTTAGATAGGGGTGAGTCCTACGAGCAGTACTTC. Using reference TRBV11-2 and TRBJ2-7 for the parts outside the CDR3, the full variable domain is EAGVAQSPRYKIIEKRQSVAFWCNPISGHATLYWYQQILGQGPKLLIQFQNNGVVDDSQLPKDRFSAERLKGVDSTLKIQPAKLEDSAVYLCASSLDRGESYEQYFGPGTRLTVT.

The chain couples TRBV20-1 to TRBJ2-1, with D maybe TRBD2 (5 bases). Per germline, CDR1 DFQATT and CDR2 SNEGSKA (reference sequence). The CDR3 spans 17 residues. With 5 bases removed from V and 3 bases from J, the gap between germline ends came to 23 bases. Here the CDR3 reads CSALSLAAGRGYNEQFF. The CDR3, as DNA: TGCAGTGCTCTCTCTTTGGCCGCAGGACGGGGCTACAATGAGCAGTTCTTC.

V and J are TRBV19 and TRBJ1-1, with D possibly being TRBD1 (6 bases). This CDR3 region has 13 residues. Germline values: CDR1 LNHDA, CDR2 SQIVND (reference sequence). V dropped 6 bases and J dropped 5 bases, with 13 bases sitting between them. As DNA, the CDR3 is TGTGCCAGTAGGAACAGGGAGTTGACTGAAGCTTTCTTT. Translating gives CASRNRELTEAFF.